The sequence of this TCR beta chain was determined in a study of CD8+ T cells in alopecia areata. The study, taken as a whole, reports: In scalp and blood, many expanded lesional clones persisted during tofacitinib.

Following RNA extraction, reverse transcription yielded cDNA that acted as the sequencing template. TCRdb's table, derived via immunoSEQ multiplex PCR, lists solely in-frame clones and lacks some. Among about 74,000 clones listed, 29% were seen once. Treatment in this sample: oral pan-JAK inhibitor, 5-10 mg twice daily. The sample holds a few counts of this clone. The antigen is undetermined. V lost 0 bases, J lost 5 bases, and 9 bases stayed unmatched. The CDR3 extends over 16 amino acids. Germline assignment: CDR1 MGHRA and CDR2 YSYEKL. J is TRBJ1-2 and V is TRBV4-1; 7 nucleotides align to TRBD1. This TCR derives from a human donor with alopecia areata. This sample comprised CD8+ T cells sorted from blood, obtained at week 4, from a patient treated with tofacitinib. The CDR3 is CASSQETLDRSYGYTF. The CDR3 region has the DNA TGCGCCAGCAGCCAAGAGACCTTGGACAGGAGTTATGGCTACACCTTC.